A selection of T cell receptor beta chains follows, all from one sample in a study of blood T cells in healthy people across ages. TCRdb reprocessed the 5' RACE reads with MiXCR, giving one entry per CDR3 protein. The data contain just over 1 million distinct CDR3 sequences, 40% to 45% of them singletons. The sequenced material came from blood. The receptors here all came from a woman in her fifties or sixties in good health. The CDR3 runs from the conserved cysteine through the conserved F or W. Fields, in order: V gene, J gene, clone size, D gene, CDR3 protein, CDR3 DNA. A D gene is named only where the DNA matches it firmly. The size entry is marked missing in some rows and otherwise reads once, few, many or a size class.

>TRBV20-1|TRBJ1-4|-|-
CSARGTEGGLFF
TGCAGTGCTAGGGGGACGGAGGGGGGACTGTTTTTT
>TRBV7-2|TRBJ1-5|few|TRBD1
CASSMRTGGTQPQHF
TGTGCCAGCAGTATGAGGACAGGGGGCACTCAGCCCCAGCATTTT
>TRBV27|TRBJ2-5|few|-
CASRGQPGETQYF
TGTGCCAGCAGGGGACAACCAGGGGAGACCCAGTACTTC
>TRBV15|TRBJ2-1|few|-
CATSRTLGNEQFF
TGTGCCACCAGCAGAACCCTAGGGAATGAGCAGTTCTTC
>TRBV30|TRBJ2-3|-|TRBD2
CAWNPGLAATDTQYF
TGTGCCTGGAATCCGGGACTAGCGGCCACAGATACGCAGTATTTT
>TRBV7-9|TRBJ2-5|-|TRBD2
CASMRGSGETQYF
TGTGCCAGCATGCGGGGGTCAGGGGAGACCCAGTACTTC
>TRBV20-1|TRBJ2-7|-|TRBD2
CSARDPSSGTYEQYF
TGCAGTGCTAGAGATCCGTCTAGCGGGACCTACGAGCAGTACTTC
>TRBV7-2|TRBJ2-7|few|-
CASSFGFDEQYF
TGTGCCAGCAGCTTTGGCTTCGACGAGCAGTACTTC
>TRBV29-1|TRBJ2-1|many|TRBD2
CSVGGSSGTTRDEQFF
TGCAGCGTTGGCGGGTCTAGCGGGACCACTCGGGATGAGCAGTTCTTC
>TRBV24-1|TRBJ2-5|-|TRBD2
CATSDASGRTDLGETQYF
TGTGCCACCAGTGATGCTAGCGGGAGGACCGATCTGGGAGAGACCCAGTACTTC
>TRBV11-2|TRBJ2-2|-|-
CASTRRAPPTGELFF
TGTGCCAGCACGCGACGGGCCCCGCCCACCGGGGAGCTGTTTTTT
>TRBV12-3/TRBV12-4|TRBJ2-7|-|-
CASSTPRQEGIYNEQYF
TGTGCCAGCAGTACGCCCCGACAGGAAGGAATTTACAATGAGCAGTACTTC
>TRBV20-1|TRBJ2-3|-|-
CSAGWTEGPTETQYF
TGCAGTGCTGGTTGGACGGAAGGACCTACAGAGACGCAGTATTTT
>TRBV7-9|TRBJ2-7|few|TRBD1
CASSSQLDRGREQYF
TGTGCCAGCAGCTCCCAGTTAGACAGGGGAAGAGAGCAGTACTTC
>TRBV28|TRBJ2-3|-|TRBD2
CASSLRWTRRVTDTQYF
TGTGCCAGCAGTTTACGGTGGACTAGGAGGGTCACAGATACGCAGTATTTT
>TRBV10-3|TRBJ2-7|-|TRBD2
CATSAALAGMSKSHEQYF
TGTGCCACCTCGGCGGCCTTAGCGGGAATGTCAAAGTCCCACGAGCAGTACTTC
>TRBV30|TRBJ2-7|-|-
CAWSLWGSGEQYF
TGTGCCTGGAGTTTGTGGGGGTCGGGTGAGCAGTACTTC
>TRBV20-1|TRBJ2-1|few|TRBD2
CSARAELAGLAGKDEQFF
TGCAGTGCTAGAGCCGAGTTGGCCGGACTAGCGGGAAAGGATGAGCAGTTCTTC
>TRBV7-9|TRBJ2-1|once|TRBD2
CATSTSGSTTSYNEQFF
TGTGCCACCTCGACTAGCGGGAGTACCACCTCCTACAATGAGCAGTTCTTC
>TRBV7-9|TRBJ2-7|-|TRBD2
CASSSGGIEQYF
TGTGCCAGCAGCTCGGGAGGGATCGAGCAGTACTTC
>TRBV20-1|TRBJ2-5|-|TRBD2
CSARDRTSGRRFLETQYF
TGCAGTGCTAGAGATAGGACTAGCGGGAGAAGATTTCTCGAGACCCAGTACTTC
>TRBV6-2/TRBV6-3|TRBJ2-7|few|TRBD2
CASSYLAGGPMVQYF
TGTGCCAGCAGTTACCTAGCGGGAGGCCCCATGGTGCAGTACTTC
>TRBV7-3|TRBJ2-4|-|TRBD1
CASSRTGGIGKNIQYF
TGTGCCAGCAGCAGAACAGGGGGCATCGGCAAAAACATTCAGTACTTC
>TRBV20-1|TRBJ1-2|-|TRBD1
CSARRDRDGYGYTF
TGCAGTGCTAGACGGGACAGGGATGGCTATGGCTACACCTTC
>TRBV29-1|TRBJ1-2|once|-
CSGVSDRNYGYTF
TGCAGCGGTGTATCTGACAGGAACTATGGCTACACCTTC
>TRBV4-1|TRBJ2-3|-|TRBD2
CASSQERGLAGRGTDTQYF
TGCGCCAGCAGCCAAGAGAGGGGACTAGCGGGACGAGGCACAGATACGCAGTATTTT
>TRBV20-1|TRBJ2-3|-|-
CSASGLASPIGDTDTRYF
TGCAGTGCTAGTGGTCTGGCTAGCCCGATAGGCGACACAGATACGCGGTATTTT
>TRBV4-3|TRBJ2-7|-|-
CASSQGQGEGPYEQYF
TGCGCCAGCAGCCAAGGCCAGGGGGAGGGCCCCTACGAGCAGTACTTC
>TRBV27|TRBJ2-5|-|-
CASSPGWRGEQYF
TGTGCCAGCAGTCCCGGGTGGAGGGGTGAGCAGTACTTC
>TRBV12-3/TRBV12-4|TRBJ1-2|-|-
CASSRPQGYGYTF
TGTGCCAGCAGTCGCCCCCAAGGGTATGGCTACACCTTC
>TRBV20-1|TRBJ2-7|-|-
CSAHVAGASYEQYF
TGCAGTGCTCACGTGGCCGGCGCGTCCTACGAGCAGTACTTC
>TRBV20-1|TRBJ2-1|-|TRBD2
CSARKGVSGRALYNEQFF
TGCAGTGCTAGAAAGGGGGTTAGCGGGAGGGCCCTCTACAATGAGCAGTTCTTC
>TRBV21-1|TRBJ2-5|few|-
CASSRGATKVKTQYF
TGTGCCAGCAGCAGGGGGGCGACTAAAGTGAAGACCCAGTACTTC
>TRBV27|TRBJ2-3|few|-
CASTGSDTQYF
TGTGCCAGCACGGGATCAGATACGCAGTATTTT
>TRBV27|TRBJ1-1|-|TRBD1
CASSFQGDHTEAFF
TGTGCCAGCAGTTTCCAGGGGGATCACACTGAAGCTTTCTTT
>TRBV29-1|TRBJ1-2|few|TRBD1
CSAEAGGSYGYTF
TGCAGCGCCGAGGCAGGGGGCAGCTATGGCTACACCTTC
>TRBV12-3/TRBV12-4|TRBJ2-5|once|TRBD2
CASSLLLAGGHQETQYF
TGTGCCAGCAGTTTACTATTGGCGGGAGGGCACCAAGAGACCCAGTACTTC
>TRBV30|TRBJ1-2|-|-
CAWSAPGHPYGYTF
TGTGCCTGGAGCGCTCCGGGACACCCCTATGGCTACACCTTC
>TRBV6-5|TRBJ2-1|-|-
CASSYSSGTAYNEQFF
TGTGCCAGCAGTTACTCGTCCGGGACTGCCTACAATGAGCAGTTCTTC
>TRBV10-3|TRBJ2-5|few|TRBD1
CAISDVDRGRETQYF
TGTGCCATCAGTGACGTGGACAGGGGTAGAGAGACCCAGTACTTC
>TRBV18|TRBJ1-1|-|-
CANSPQQGIWNTEAFF
TGTGCCAACTCACCACAACAGGGTATATGGAACACTGAAGCTTTCTTT
>TRBV20-1|TRBJ1-2|-|-
CSARAGGYGYTF
TGCAGTGCTAGAGCCGGGGGCTATGGCTACACCTTC
>TRBV27|TRBJ1-6|-|-
CASSLRQDLYNSPLHF
TGTGCCAGCAGTTTACGACAGGATCTCTATAATTCACCCCTCCACTTT
>TRBV5-5|TRBJ2-7|once|-
CASSSGLLRSTYEQYF
TGTGCCAGCAGCTCGGGACTGCTTCGATCCACCTACGAGCAGTACTTC
>TRBV6-5|TRBJ2-7|once|-
CASSYSIRSYNEQYF
TGTGCCAGCAGTTACTCGATCCGATCCTACAATGAGCAGTACTTC
>TRBV20-1|TRBJ2-7|-|-
CSARDLGRDTYEQYF
TGCAGTGCTAGAGATCTGGGCAGGGACACCTACGAGCAGTACTTC
>TRBV14|TRBJ2-5|-|-
CASSQPEDLTRETQYF
TGTGCCAGCAGCCAACCCGAGGACCTTACGCGAGAGACCCAGTACTTC
>TRBV20-1|TRBJ1-6|-|-
CSARVDSRTNSPLHF
TGCAGTGCTAGAGTAGACAGCAGGACTAATTCACCCCTCCACTTT
>TRBV2|TRBJ1-2|-|-
CASGDDRSVYGYTF
TGTGCCAGCGGTGACGACAGGTCCGTCTATGGCTACACCTTC
>TRBV20-1|TRBJ2-5|-|TRBD1
CSARPGQGFFKETQYF
TGCAGTGCTAGGCCGGGACAGGGTTTTTTCAAAGAGACCCAGTACTTC
>TRBV20-1|TRBJ2-7|-|TRBD2
CSARVGGGTYEQYF
TGCAGTGCTAGAGTAGGCGGGGGAACCTACGAGCAGTACTTC
>TRBV5-6|TRBJ2-1|-|TRBD2
CASSLNEGTSSYNEQFF
TGTGCCAGCAGCTTGAATGAGGGGACTAGCTCCTACAATGAGCAGTTCTTC
>TRBV12-3/TRBV12-4|TRBJ2-1|-|-
CASTFDWEDSYEQFF
TGTGCCAGCACCTTCGACTGGGAAGACAGTTACGAGCAGTTCTTC